This T cell receptor (beta chain) emerged from a study of blood T cell repertoires in COVID-19. Study background: There were acute and convalescent COVID-19 samples, and they came from the United States, Italy and Spain.

Some clones are missing from TCRdb's copy, which holds only in-frame ones; the method was immunoSEQ multiplex PCR. The data show around 31,000 clones, approximately 88% seen once. Seattle patients were enrolled during active infection and followed longitudinally. Between the trimmed V and J ends, which lost 1 base and 0 bases, there was a span of 14 bases. The CDR3 sequence is 17 residues long. CDR1 is SGHRS and CDR2 is YFSETQ in the germline V gene. The clonotype comes from a man in his 60s with COVID-19, enrolled during active disease. The sequenced sample consisted of peripheral blood. This chain connects TRBV5-1 to TRBJ2-1, with a tentative D call TRBD2 (5 bases). This chain's CDR3 is CASSLTRGRGSYNEQFF. CDR3 DNA: TGCGCCAGCAGCTTGACACGGGGTCGCGGCTCCTACAATGAGCAGTTCTTC.